One and the same sample provided the 8 T cell receptor beta chains below, sequenced in a study of T-cell memory formation after mild COVID-19. TCRdb reprocessed the 5' RACE reads with MiXCR, giving one entry per CDR3 protein. The sample has 550,000 to 600,000 distinct CDR3 sequences, 17% seen once; the top ten hold roughly 8.2%. The sample comprised PBMCs or a T cell subset sorted from them (not recorded which). These receptors came from an adult woman who had mild COVID-19 (a few samples of this study predate the infection). Cell type and time point are not known.

This clonotype was detected only a few times. The chain recombines TRBV5-1 with TRBJ2-2; D unresolved. Germline V gives CDR1 SGHRS, CDR2 YFSETQ. The CDR3 covers 16 residues. With 1 base removed from V and 1 base from J, the gap between germline ends came to 11 bases. The CDR3 loop reads CASSLRIAQNTGELFF. CDR3 DNA: TGCGCCAGCAGCTTGCGGATTGCCCAGAACACCGGGGAGCTGTTTTTT.

This clonotype was detected a few times. The chain carries TRBV29-1 and TRBJ2-2, with TRBD2 matching over 9 bases. The CDR3 loop spans 16 amino acids. J lost 3 bases, V lost 1 base, and 6 bases had no gene match. CDR1 and CDR2 (germline): SQVTM, ANQGSEA. CDR3 sequence reads: CSVEVGIAGDTGELFF. In DNA form, the CDR3 reads TGCAGCGTTGAAGTAGGAATAGCGGGAGACACCGGGGAGCTGTTTTTT.

This clonotype turned up a few times. CDR3 coding DNA: TGTGCCAGCAGCCTTGGGACAGGGGTTTTTGAGCAGTTCTTC. Its protein is CASSLGTGVFEQFF. This rearrangement joins TRBV9 to TRBJ2-1; 10 bases are shared with TRBD1. Germline V lookup: CDR1 SGDLS, CDR2 YYNGEE. The V segment lost 4 bases and the J segment 9 bases; nucleotides outside the gene matches: 7. The CDR3 is 14 residues long.

J is TRBJ2-3 and V is TRBV7-2, with 10 nucleotides matching TRBD2. CDR1 SGHTA and CDR2 FQGNSA come from the germline V gene. V dropped 1 base and J dropped 0; count of bases not matched to a gene: 1. The CDR3 extends over 16 amino acids. CDR3 DNA: TGTGCCAGCAGCTTAGTACTAGCGGGGAGCACAGATACGCAGTATTTT. It encodes CASSLVLAGSTDTQYF. The complete variable domain, with remaining parts taken from reference TRBV7-2 and TRBJ2-3, reads GAGVSQSPSNKVTEKGKDVELRCDPISGHTALYWYRQSLGQGLEFLIYFQGNSAPDKSGLPSDRFSAERTGGSVSTLTIQRTQQEDSAVYLCASSLVLAGSTDTQYFGPGTRLTVL.

The chain combines TRBV2 with TRBJ2-1; 10 bases align to TRBD2. The CDR3 loop spans 15 amino acids. The V gene end was trimmed by 0 bases and the J gene end by 7 bases; junction bases not matched to a gene: 3. CDR1 and CDR2 (germline): SNHLY, FYNNEI. The CDR3 DNA reads TGTGCCAGCAGTGAAGCAGGACTAGCGGCTAATGAGCAGTTCTTC. Translated, it gives CASSEAGLAANEQFF.

Details on this clonotype: A junction boundary mismatches the germline segment, possibly from a read error. J is TRBJ1-2 and V is TRBV28; tentatively, D is TRBD1 (5 bases). The CDR3 sequence is 13 residues long. CDR1 MDHEN and CDR2 SYDVKM come from the germline V gene. The chain's CDR3 is CASSLPRGGGDAF. CDR3 DNA: TGTGCCAGCAGTCTCCCCCGGGGGGGAGGGGACGCCTTC.

This clonotype was observed many times. The chain carries TRBV5-1 and TRBJ2-7; D unresolved. V dropped 0 bases and J dropped 5 bases, with 9 bases sitting between them. The CDR3 loop spans 13 amino acids. Germline CDR1 SGHRS, CDR2 YFSETQ. This chain's CDR3 is CASSLEILDEQYF. CDR3 DNA: TGCGCCAGCAGCTTGGAAATATTGGACGAGCAGTACTTC.

This chain uses TRBV5-1 with TRBJ1-2, with a weak D call TRBD1 (5 bases). Germline V gene sequence: CDR1 SGHRS, CDR2 YFSETQ. Between the trimmed V and J ends, which lost 0 bases and 5 bases, there was a span of 8 bases. CDR3 length equals 13 residues. The CDR3 bases are TGCGCCAGCAGCTTGGAGGCAGGGTATGGCTACACCTTC. Translating it yields CASSLEAGYGYTF. Variable domain in full (rest from reference TRBV5-1 and TRBJ1-2): KAGVTQTPRYLIKTRGQQVTLSCSPISGHRSVSWYQQTPGQGLQFLFEYFSETQRNKGNFPGRFSGRQFSNSRSEMNVSTLELGDSALYLCASSLEAGYGYTFGSGTRLTVV.